This TCR beta chain was observed in a study of blood T cell repertoires in COVID-19. In the authors' methods: Amplified reference gene primers provided the basis for estimating nucleated cell counts. The data were produced by immunoSEQ multiplex PCR, yet TCRdb's version contains in-frame clones alone and is incomplete. D and trimming come from the DNA, and the V and J calls and clone size come from that table. The sample includes 45,000 or so clones, around 87% of them seen just once. Per germline, CDR1 SGDLS and CDR2 YYNGEE. Trimming took 5 bases from V and 7 from J; bases not matched to a gene: 11. The CDR3 is 15 amino acids.

This chain uses TRBV9 with TRBJ1-5, with TRBD1 matching 8 bases. Sequences were obtained from peripheral blood. The receptor was derived from a woman aged 80 or older with COVID-19, enrolled during active disease. The CDR3 nucleotides read TGTGCCAGCAGTCCCGGACAGGGTGTATTCCAGCCCCAGCATTTT. Its translation is CASSPGQGVFQPQHF.